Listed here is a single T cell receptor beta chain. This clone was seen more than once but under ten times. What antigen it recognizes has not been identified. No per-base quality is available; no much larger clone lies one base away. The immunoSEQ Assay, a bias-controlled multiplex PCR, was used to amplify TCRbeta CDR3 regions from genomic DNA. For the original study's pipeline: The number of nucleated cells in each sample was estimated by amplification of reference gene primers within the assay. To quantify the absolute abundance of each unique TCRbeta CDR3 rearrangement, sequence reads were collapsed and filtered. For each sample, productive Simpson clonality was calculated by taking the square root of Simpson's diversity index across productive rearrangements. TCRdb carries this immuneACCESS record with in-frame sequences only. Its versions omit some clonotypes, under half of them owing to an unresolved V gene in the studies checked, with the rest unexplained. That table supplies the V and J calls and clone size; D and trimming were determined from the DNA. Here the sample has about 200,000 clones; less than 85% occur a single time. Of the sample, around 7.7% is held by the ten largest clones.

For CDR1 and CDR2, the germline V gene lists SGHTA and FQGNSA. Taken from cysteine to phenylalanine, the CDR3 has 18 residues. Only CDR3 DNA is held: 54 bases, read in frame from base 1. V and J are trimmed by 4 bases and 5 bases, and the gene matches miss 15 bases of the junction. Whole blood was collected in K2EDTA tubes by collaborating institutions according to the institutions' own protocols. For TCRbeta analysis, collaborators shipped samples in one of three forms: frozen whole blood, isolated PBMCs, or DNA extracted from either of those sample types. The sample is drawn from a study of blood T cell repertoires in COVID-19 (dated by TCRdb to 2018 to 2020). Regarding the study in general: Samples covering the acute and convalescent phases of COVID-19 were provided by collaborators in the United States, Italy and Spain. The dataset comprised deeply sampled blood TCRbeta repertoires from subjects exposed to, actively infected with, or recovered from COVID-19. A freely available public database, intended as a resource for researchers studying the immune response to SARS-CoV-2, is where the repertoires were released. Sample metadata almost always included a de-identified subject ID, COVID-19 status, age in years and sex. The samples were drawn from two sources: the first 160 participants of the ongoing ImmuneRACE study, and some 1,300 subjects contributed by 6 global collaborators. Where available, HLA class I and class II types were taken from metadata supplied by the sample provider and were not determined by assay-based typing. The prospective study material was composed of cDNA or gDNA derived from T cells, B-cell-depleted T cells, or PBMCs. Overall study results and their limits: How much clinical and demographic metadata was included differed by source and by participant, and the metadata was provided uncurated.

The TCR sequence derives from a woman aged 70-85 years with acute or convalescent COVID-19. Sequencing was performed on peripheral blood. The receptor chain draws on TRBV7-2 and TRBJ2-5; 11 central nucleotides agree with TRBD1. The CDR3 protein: CASSSAPGQGATRETQYF. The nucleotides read TGTGCCAGCAGCTCCGCGCCCGGACAGGGGGCGACCCGGGAGACCCAGTACTTC.